This T cell receptor (beta chain) was sequenced for a study of T-cell memory formation after mild COVID-19. Study-wide context: Among the donors, TCR clusters were largely specific to each donor.

Germline CDR1 and CDR2: SGHTS and YDEGEE. This CDR3 is built from 16 residues. The ends were cut back, 0 bases at V and 0 bases at J, with 12 bases in the middle. MiXCR, run by TCRdb on the 5' RACE reads, gives a single entry per CDR3 protein. The table has about 360,000 distinct CDR3 sequences, about an eighth seen once. The sample taken for sequencing was PBMCs or a T cell subset sorted from them (not recorded which). The chain links TRBV5-8 to TRBJ1-2; D possibly corresponds to TRBD1 (5 bases). The source is a man younger than 35 who had mild COVID-19 (a few samples of this study predate the infection). Cell type and time point are not known. CDR3 sequence: CASSLGGVSPNYGYTF. The CDR3 DNA follows: TGTGCCAGCAGCTTGGGAGGGGTCTCCCCTAACTATGGCTACACCTTC.